What follows are 11 T cell receptor beta chains derived from one specimen sequenced in a study of blood T cells in healthy people across ages. Sample-barcoded 5' priming and a J-beta primer mix drove a second PCR of about 7 to 12 cycles. A single record per CDR3 protein comes from TCRdb applying MiXCR to the 5' RACE reads. Of under 700,000 distinct CDR3 sequences in the sample, around 24% are singletons; the top ten hold roughly 10%. The same data also contributed to another study, on T cells of mothers and their children.

Sequencing input: blood. Receptors were obtained from a boy aged 5-17 years in good health.

The chain has TRBV14 and TRBJ2-1; D is uncertain. This CDR3 is 14 amino acids long. Trimming pared 0 bases from V and 7 bases from J, leaving 10 bases between. Germline CDR1 and CDR2: SGHDN and FVKESK. Here the CDR3 reads CASSQELYTNEQFF. CDR3 nucleotide sequence: TGTGCCAGCAGCCAAGAGTTGTATACAAATGAGCAGTTCTTC. The full variable domain, rest sourced from reference TRBV14 and TRBJ2-1, is EAGVTQFPSHSVIEKGQTVTLRCDPISGHDNLYWYRRVMGKEIKFLLHFVKESKQDESGMPNNRFLAERTGGTYSTLKVQPAELEDSGVYFCASSQELYTNEQFFGPGTRLTVL.

This clonotype appeared a few times. The rearrangement joins TRBV9 to TRBJ2-1, with TRBD2 identical over 9 bases. The CDR3 extends over 16 amino acids. Losses at the gene ends were 0 bases for V and 0 bases for J; bases not matched to a gene: 1. Germline-derived CDR1 and CDR2 are SGDLS and YYNGEE. CDR3 sequence reads: CASSVGGGGSYNEQFF. Written as DNA, the CDR3 is TGTGCCAGCAGCGTAGGCGGGGGGGGCTCCTACAATGAGCAGTTCTTC. Based on the CDR3 plus reference TRBV9 and TRBJ2-1, the full variable domain is DSGVTQTPKHLITATGQRVTLRCSPRSGDLSVYWYQQSLDQGLQFLIQYYNGEERAKGNILERFSAQQFPDLHSELNLSSLELGDSALYFCASSVGGGGSYNEQFFGPGTRLTVL.

This rearrangement joins TRBV4-1 to TRBJ2-5; a weak D match, TRBD1 (6 bases). The CDR3 extends over 14 amino acids. With 0 bases removed from V and 5 bases from J, the gap between germline ends came to 10 bases. Germline CDR1 reads MGHRA; CDR2 reads YSYEKL. CDR3 residues: CASSQDRGEETQYF. Written as DNA, the CDR3 is TGCGCCAGCAGCCAAGACAGGGGAGAGGAGACCCAGTACTTC.

The chain couples TRBV20-1 to TRBJ2-4; 8 positions agree with TRBD2. The CDR3 totals 17 residues. V lost 3 bases and J lost 7; bases outside the gene matches: 17. Looked up from germline, CDR1 is DFQATT and CDR2 is SNEGSKA (reference sequence). Here the CDR3 reads CSASGRGLSFPRNIQYF. DNA for the CDR3: TGCAGTGCTAGCGGGAGGGGACTATCATTTCCTAGGAACATTCAGTACTTC.

The table lists this clonotype with a few counts. V usage is TRBV7-2 and J usage is TRBJ2-5; the match to TRBD2 covers 11 bases. The closer fit of TRBJ2-7 to the DNA end suggests the J call may be wrong. Germline V gene lookup returns CDR1 SGHTA and CDR2 FQGNSA. The CDR3 spans 17 residues. The CDR3, as DNA: TGTGCCAGCAGCTTAGTAGGTGGGACTAGCGGAGCCTACGAGCAGTACTTC. Translating it yields CASSLVGGTSGAYEQYF.

The rearrangement uses TRBV2 and TRBJ1-3; no clear D. CDR3 length: 15 amino acids. The germline gives CDR1 SNHLY, CDR2 FYNNEI. Trimming removed 0 bases at V and 4 bases at J, with 10 bases between. CDR3 amino acids: CASSEAGPLGNTIYF. CDR3 DNA: TGTGCCAGCAGTGAAGCAGGGCCTCTGGGAAACACCATATATTTT.

This clonotype was counted a single time. This chain links TRBV7-2 with TRBJ2-5; D remains ambiguous. With the DNA end fitting TRBJ2-7 better, the J assignment may be wrong. CDR1 and CDR2 (germline): SGHTA, FQGNSA. The CDR3 sequence is 16 residues long. Here the CDR3 DNA reads TGTGCCAGCAGCCCCTCGGATGCGCGGATGAACTACGAGCAGTACTTC. Translating it yields CASSPSDARMNYEQYF.

V usage is TRBV19 and J usage is TRBJ2-5; 11 positions agree with TRBD2. The better agreement between TRBJ2-1 and the DNA end casts doubt on the J call. This CDR3 spans 16 amino acids. The germline V gene encodes CDR1 LNHDA and CDR2 SQIVND (reference sequence). The CDR3 sequence is CASTPPGGTSGNEQFF. The DNA of the CDR3 is TGTGCCAGTACCCCACCCGGGGGGACTAGCGGCAATGAGCAGTTCTTC.

The gene calls are TRBV5-1 and TRBJ2-3; 12 positions agree with TRBD2. The CDR3 spans 17 residues. The J segment lost 2 bases and the V segment lost 0 bases, leaving 4 bases of the junction unmatched. Germline V CDR1 and CDR2: SGHRS, YFSETQ. The CDR3, as DNA: TGCGCCAGCAGCTTGGGGACTAGCGGGATTACCACAGATACGCAGTATTTT. Protein sequence: CASSLGTSGITTDTQYF.

The rearrangement uses TRBV28 and TRBJ2-1; no reliable D call. The germline gives CDR1 MDHEN, CDR2 SYDVKM. Trimming removed 6 bases from V and 2 bases from J, with 8 bases in between. This CDR3 has 13 amino acids. Written as DNA, the CDR3 is TGTGCCAGCAGAACGGCCCCCTACAATGAGCAGTTCTTC. This codes for CASRTAPYNEQFF.

For this clonotype: The missing conserved phenylalanine or tryptophan at the end of this CDR3 makes a read error likely. The V call is TRBV15, the J call TRBJ2-4; 9 bases match TRBD2. Per germline, CDR1 LNHNV and CDR2 YYDKDF (reference sequence). The trim removed 5 bases at V and 6 bases at J, leaving 5 bases unmatched. The CDR3 covers 14 residues. This CDR3 is CATSSGLAINIQYL. The CDR3, as DNA: TGTGCCACCAGCTCCGGACTAGCGATAAACATTCAGTACCTC.